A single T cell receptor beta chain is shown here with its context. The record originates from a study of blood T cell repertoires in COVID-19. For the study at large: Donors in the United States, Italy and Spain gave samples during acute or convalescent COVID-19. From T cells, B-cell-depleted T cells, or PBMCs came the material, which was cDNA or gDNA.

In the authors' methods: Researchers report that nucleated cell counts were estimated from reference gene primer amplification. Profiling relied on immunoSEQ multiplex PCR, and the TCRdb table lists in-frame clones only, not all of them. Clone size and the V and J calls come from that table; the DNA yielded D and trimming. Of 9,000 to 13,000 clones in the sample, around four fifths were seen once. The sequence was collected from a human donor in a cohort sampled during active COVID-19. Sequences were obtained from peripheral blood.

The CDR3 protein is CAWSQRWGENEKLFF. The CDR3 nucleotides read TGTGCCTGGAGCCAACGATGGGGGGAAAATGAAAAACTGTTTTTT. This sequence joins TRBV30 and TRBJ1-4, with D maybe TRBD1 (5 bases). Germline CDR1 reads GTSNPN; CDR2 reads SVGIG (reference sequence). Trimming took off 3 bases at V and 5 bases at J, with 16 bases between the two ends. This CDR3 contains 15 residues.